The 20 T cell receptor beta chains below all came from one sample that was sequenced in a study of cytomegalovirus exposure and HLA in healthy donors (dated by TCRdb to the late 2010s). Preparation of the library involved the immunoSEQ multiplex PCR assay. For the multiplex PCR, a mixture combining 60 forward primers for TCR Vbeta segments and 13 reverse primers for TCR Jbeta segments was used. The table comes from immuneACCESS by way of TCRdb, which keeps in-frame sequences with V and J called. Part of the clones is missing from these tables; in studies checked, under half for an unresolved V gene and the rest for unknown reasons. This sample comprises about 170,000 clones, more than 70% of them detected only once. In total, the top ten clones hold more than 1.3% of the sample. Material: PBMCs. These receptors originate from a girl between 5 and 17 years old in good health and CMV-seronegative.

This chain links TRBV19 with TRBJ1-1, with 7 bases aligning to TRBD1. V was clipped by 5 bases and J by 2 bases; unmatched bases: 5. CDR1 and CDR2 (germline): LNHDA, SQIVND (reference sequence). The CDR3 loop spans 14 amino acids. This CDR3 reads CASSGGQVNTEAFF. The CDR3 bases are TGTGCCAGTAGTGGAGGACAGGTCAACACTGAAGCTTTCTTT.

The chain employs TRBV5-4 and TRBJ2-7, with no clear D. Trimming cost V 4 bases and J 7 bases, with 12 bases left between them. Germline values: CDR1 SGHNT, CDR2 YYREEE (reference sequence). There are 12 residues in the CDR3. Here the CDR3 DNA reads TGTGCCAGCAGCGACACGATAGGAGAGCAGTACTTC. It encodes CASSDTIGEQYF.

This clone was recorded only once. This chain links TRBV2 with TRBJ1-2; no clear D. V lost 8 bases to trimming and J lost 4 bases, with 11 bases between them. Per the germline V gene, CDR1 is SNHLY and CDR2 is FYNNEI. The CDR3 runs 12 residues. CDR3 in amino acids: CASRRLTYGYTF. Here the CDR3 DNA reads TGTGCCAGCCGGAGGCTGACCTATGGCTACACCTTC. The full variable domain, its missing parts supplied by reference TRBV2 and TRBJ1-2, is EPEVTQTPSHQVTQMGQEVILRCVPISNHLYFYWYRQILGQKVEFLVSFYNNEISEKSEIFDDQFSVERPDGSNFTLKIRSTKLEDSAMYFCASRRLTYGYTFGSGTRLTVV.

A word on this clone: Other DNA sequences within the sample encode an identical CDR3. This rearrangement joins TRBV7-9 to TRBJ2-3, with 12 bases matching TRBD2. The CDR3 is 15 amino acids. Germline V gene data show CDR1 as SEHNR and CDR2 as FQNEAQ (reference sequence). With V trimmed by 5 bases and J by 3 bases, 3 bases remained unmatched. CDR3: CASSVTSGGTDTQYF. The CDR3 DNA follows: TGTGCCAGCAGCGTGACTAGCGGGGGAACAGATACGCAGTATTTT.

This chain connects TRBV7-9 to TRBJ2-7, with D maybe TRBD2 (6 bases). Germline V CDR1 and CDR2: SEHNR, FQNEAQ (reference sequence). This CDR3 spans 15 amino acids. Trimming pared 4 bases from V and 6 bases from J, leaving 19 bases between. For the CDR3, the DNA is TGTGCCAGCAGCTCCCGCGGGGCCGCGTTTAGCGAGCAGTACTTC. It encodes CASSSRGAAFSEQYF.

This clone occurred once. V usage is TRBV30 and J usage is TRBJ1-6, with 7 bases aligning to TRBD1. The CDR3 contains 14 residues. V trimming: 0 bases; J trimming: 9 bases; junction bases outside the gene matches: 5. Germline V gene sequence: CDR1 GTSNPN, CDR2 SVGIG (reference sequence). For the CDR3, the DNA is TGTGCCTGGAGTGTACAGGGGCGGTTTTCACCCCTCCACTTT. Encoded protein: CAWSVQGRFSPLHF. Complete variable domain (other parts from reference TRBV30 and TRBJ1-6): SQTIHQWPATLVQPVGSPLSLECTVEGTSNPNLYWYRQAAGRGLQLLFYSVGIGQISSEVPQNLSASRPQDRQFILSSKKLLLSDSGFYLCAWSVQGRFSPLHFGNGTRLTVT.

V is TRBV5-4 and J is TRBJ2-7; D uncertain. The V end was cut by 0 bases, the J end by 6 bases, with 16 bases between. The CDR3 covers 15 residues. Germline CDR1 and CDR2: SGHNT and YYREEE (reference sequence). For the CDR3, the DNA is TGTGCCAGCAGCTTGGGGCTGTCCCTCTCAACCGAGCAGTACTTC. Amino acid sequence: CASSLGLSLSTEQYF.

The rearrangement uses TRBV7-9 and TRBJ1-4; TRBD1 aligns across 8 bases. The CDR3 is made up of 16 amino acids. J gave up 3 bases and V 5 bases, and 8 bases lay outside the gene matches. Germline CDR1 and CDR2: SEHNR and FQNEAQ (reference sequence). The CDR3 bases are TGTGCCAGCAGCGGGGACAGGTCCGGGTCTAATGAAAAACTGTTTTTT. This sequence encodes CASSGDRSGSNEKLFF.

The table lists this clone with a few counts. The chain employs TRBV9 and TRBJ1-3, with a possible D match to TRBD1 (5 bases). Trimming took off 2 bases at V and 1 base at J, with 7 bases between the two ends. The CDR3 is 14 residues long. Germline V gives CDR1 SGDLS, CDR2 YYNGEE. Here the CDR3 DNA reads TGTGCCAGCAGCGTGACAGATTCTGGAAACACCATATATTTT. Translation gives CASSVTDSGNTIYF. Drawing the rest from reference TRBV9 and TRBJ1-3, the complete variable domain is DSGVTQTPKHLITATGQRVTLRCSPRSGDLSVYWYQQSLDQGLQFLIQYYNGEERAKGNILERFSAQQFPDLHSELNLSSLELGDSALYFCASSVTDSGNTIYFGEGSWLTVV.

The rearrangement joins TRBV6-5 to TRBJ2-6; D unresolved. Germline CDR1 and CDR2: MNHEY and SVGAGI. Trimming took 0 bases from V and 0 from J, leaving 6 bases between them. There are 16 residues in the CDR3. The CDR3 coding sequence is TGTGCCAGCAGTTACTCGGAGTTCTCTGGGGCCAACGTCCTGACTTTC. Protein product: CASSYSEFSGANVLTF.

CDR3 coding DNA: TGTGCCAGCAGCTTGTGGACAGGGGCTAAAGACACCATATATTTT. It codes for CASSLWTGAKDTIYF. The V gene is TRBV13, the J gene TRBJ1-3; 9 nucleotides agree with TRBD1. The junction had 8 bases not matched to a gene; V was cut back by 3 bases and J by 8 bases. This CDR3 is built from 15 residues. Per germline, CDR1 PRHDT and CDR2 FYEKMQ (reference sequence).

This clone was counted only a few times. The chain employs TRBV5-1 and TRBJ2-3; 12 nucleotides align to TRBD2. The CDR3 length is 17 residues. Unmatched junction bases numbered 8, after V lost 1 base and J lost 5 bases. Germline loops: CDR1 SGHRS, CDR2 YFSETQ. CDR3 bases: TGCGCCAGCAGCTTGACGGCTAGCGGGGGGGCCGGAGATACGCAGTATTTT. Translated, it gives CASSLTASGGAGDTQYF.

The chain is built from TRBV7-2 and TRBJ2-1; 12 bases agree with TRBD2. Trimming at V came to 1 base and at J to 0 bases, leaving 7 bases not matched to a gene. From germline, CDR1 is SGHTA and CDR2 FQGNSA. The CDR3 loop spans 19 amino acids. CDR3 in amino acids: CASSLGASGGASSYNEQFF. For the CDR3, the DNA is TGTGCCAGCAGCTTAGGGGCTAGCGGGGGGGCCAGCTCCTACAATGAGCAGTTCTTC.

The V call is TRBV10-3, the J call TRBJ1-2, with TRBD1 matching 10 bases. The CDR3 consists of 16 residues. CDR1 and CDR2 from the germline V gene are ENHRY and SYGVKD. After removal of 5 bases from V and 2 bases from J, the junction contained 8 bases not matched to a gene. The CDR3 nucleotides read TGTGCCATCAGTCCGGGACAGGGGCGTCAAAACTATGGCTACACCTTC. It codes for CAISPGQGRQNYGYTF.

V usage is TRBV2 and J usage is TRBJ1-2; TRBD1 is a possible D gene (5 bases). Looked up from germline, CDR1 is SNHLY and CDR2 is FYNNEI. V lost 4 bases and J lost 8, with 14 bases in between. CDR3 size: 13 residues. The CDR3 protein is CASSGRQGRGYTF. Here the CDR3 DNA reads TGTGCCAGCAGTGGAAGGCAGGGAAGAGGCTACACCTTC.

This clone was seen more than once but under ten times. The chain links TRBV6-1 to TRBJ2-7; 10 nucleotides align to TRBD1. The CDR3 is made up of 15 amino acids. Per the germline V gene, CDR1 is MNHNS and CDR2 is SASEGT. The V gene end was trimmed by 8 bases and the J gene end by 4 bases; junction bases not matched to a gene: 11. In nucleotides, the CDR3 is TGTGCCAGCGGCAACGGGGGGGACAGGGGATACGAGCAGTACTTC. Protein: CASGNGGDRGYEQYF.

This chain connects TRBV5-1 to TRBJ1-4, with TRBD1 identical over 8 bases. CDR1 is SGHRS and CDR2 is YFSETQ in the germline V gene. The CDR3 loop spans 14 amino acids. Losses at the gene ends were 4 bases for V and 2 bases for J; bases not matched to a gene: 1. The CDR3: CASSRTGTNEKLFF. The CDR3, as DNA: TGCGCCAGCAGCCGGACAGGGACTAATGAAAAACTGTTTTTT.

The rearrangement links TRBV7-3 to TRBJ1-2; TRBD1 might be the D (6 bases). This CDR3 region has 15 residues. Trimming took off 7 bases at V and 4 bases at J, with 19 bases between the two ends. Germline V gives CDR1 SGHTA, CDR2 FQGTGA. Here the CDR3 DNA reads TGTGCCAGCACCCCGGGCGGGGGCTCCTTCTATGGCTACACCTTC. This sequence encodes CASTPGGGSFYGYTF.

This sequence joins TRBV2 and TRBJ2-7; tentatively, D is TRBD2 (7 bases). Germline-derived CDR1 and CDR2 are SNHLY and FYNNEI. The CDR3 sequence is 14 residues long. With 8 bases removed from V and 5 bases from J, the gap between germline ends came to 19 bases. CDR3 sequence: CASLLSGGADEQYF. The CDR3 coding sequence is TGTGCCAGCCTACTTTCGGGGGGCGCCGACGAGCAGTACTTC.

DNA for the CDR3: TGCGCCAGCAGCTTACAGGGGGCGGACTATGGCTACACCTTC. This codes for CASSLQGADYGYTF. This rearrangement joins TRBV5-1 to TRBJ1-2, with 9 bases fitting TRBD1. From germline, CDR1 is SGHRS and CDR2 YFSETQ. The CDR3 has 14 residues. Losses at the gene ends were 2 bases for V and 3 bases for J; bases not matched to a gene: 2.